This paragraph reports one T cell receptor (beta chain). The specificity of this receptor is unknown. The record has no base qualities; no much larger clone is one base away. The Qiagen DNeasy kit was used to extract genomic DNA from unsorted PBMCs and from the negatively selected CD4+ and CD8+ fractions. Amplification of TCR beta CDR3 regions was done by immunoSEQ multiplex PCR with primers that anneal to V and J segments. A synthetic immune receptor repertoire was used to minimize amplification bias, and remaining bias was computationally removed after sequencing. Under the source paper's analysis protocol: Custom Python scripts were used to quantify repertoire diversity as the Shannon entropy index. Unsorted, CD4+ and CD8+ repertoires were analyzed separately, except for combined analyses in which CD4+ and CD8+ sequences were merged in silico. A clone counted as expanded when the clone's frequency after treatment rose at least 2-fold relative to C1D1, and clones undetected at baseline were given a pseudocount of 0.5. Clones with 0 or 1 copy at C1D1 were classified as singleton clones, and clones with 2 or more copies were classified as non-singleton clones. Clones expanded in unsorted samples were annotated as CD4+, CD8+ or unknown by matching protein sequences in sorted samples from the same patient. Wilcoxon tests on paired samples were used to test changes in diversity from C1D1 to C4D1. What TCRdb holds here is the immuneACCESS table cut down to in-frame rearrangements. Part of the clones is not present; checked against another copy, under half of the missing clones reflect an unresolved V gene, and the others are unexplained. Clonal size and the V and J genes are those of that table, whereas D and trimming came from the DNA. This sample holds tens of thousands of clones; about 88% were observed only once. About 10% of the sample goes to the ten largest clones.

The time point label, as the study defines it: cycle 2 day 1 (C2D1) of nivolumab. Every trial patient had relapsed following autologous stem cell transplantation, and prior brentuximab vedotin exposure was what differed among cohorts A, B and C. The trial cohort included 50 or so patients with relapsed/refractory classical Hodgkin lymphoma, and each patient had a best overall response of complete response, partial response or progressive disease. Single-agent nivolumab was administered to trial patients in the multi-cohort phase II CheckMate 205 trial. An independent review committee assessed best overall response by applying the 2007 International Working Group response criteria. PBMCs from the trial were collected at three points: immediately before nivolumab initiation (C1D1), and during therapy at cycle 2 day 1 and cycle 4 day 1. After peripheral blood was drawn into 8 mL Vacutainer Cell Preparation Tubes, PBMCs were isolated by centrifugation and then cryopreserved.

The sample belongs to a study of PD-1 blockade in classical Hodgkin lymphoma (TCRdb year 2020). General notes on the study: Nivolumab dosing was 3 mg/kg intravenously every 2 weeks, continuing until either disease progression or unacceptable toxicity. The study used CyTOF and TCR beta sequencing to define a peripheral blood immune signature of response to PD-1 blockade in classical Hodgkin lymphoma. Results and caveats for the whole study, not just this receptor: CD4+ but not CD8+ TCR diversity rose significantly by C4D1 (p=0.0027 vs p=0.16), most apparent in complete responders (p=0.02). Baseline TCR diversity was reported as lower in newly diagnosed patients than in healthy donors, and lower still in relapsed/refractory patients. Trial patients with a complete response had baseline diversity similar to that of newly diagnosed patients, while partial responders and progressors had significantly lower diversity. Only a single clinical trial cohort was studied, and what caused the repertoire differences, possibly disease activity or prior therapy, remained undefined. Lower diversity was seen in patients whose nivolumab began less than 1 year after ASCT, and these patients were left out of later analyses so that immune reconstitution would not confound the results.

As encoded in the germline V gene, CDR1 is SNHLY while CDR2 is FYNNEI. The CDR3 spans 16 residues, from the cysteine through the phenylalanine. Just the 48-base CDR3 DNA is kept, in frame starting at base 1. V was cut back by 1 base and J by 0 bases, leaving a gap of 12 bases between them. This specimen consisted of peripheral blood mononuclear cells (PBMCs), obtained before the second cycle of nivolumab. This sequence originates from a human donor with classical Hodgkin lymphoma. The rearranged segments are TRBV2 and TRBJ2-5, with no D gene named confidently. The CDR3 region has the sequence CASSEGRFGYQETQYF. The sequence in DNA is TGTGCCAGCAGTGAAGGCAGGTTCGGCTACCAAGAGACCCAGTACTTC.